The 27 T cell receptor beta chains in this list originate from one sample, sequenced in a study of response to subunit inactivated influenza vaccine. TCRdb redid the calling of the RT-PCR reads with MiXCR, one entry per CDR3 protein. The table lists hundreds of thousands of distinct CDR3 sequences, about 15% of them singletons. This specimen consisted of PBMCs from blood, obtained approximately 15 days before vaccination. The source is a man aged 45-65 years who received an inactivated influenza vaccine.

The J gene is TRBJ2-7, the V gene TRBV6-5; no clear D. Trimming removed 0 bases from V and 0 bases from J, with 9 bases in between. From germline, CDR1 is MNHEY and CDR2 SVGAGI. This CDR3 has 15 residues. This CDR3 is CASSYSFDNSYEQYF. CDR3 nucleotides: TGTGCCAGCAGTTACTCATTCGACAACTCCTACGAGCAGTACTTC.

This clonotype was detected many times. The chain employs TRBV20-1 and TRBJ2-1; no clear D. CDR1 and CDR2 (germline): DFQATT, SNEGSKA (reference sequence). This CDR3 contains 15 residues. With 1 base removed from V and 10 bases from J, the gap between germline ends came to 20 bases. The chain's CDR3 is CSARAPTVQIHEQFF. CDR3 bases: TGCAGTGCTAGAGCCCCGACGGTTCAGATCCACGAGCAGTTCTTC.

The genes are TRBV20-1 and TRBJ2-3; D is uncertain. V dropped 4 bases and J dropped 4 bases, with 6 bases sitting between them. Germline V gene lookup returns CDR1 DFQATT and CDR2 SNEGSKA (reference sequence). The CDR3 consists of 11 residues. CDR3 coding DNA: TGCAGTGCTATCGCTTCAGATACGCAGTATTTT. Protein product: CSAIASDTQYF.

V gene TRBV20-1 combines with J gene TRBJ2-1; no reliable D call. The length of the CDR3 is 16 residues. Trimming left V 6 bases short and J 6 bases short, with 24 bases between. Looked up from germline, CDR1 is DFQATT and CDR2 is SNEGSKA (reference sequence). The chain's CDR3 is CSAPPSGLVYRNEQFF. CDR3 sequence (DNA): TGCAGTGCCCCTCCGTCCGGGCTAGTTTACCGCAATGAGCAGTTCTTC.

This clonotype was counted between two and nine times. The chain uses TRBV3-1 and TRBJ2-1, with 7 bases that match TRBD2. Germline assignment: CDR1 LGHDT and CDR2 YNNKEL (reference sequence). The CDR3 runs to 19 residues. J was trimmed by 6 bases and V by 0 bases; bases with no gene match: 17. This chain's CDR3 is CASSQDRASGGSGFNEQFF. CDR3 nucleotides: TGTGCCAGCAGCCAAGATAGGGCGTCTGGCGGGAGTGGCTTCAATGAGCAGTTCTTC.

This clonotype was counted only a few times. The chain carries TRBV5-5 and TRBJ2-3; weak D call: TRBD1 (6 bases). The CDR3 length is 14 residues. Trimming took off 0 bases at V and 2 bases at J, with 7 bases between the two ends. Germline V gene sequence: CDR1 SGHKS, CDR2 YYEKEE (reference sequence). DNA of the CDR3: TGTGCCAGCAGCTTGGGGGGGCACACAGATACGCAGTATTTT. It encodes CASSLGGHTDTQYF.

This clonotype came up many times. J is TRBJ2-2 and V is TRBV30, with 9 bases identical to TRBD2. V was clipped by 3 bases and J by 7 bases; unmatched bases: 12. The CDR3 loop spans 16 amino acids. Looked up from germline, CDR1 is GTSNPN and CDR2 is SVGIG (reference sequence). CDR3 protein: CAWRVTGTSINGELFF. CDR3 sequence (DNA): TGTGCCTGGAGGGTAACCGGGACTAGCATCAACGGGGAGCTGTTTTTT.

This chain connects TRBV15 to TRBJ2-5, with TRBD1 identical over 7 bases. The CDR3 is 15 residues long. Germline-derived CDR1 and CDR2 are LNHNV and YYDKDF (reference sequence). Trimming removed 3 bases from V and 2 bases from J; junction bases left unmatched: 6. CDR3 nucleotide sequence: TGTGCCACCAGCAGGGGTCCGGGACAGCAAGAGACCCAGTACTTC. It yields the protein CATSRGPGQQETQYF.

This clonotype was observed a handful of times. In nucleotides, the CDR3 is TGTGCCAGCAGCTCAGGGGGCTGGACTGAAGCTTTCTTT. This codes for CASSSGGWTEAFF. The chain employs TRBV5-5 and TRBJ1-1; TRBD1 aligns across 8 bases. The junction had 3 bases not matched to a gene; V was cut back by 3 bases and J by 5 bases. The CDR3 spans 13 residues. CDR1 is SGHKS and CDR2 is YYEKEE in the germline V gene (reference sequence).

The CDR3 loop is CASRESDRPGGYTF. CDR3 nucleotide sequence: TGTGCCAGCAGAGAATCGGACAGGCCTGGCGGCTACACCTTC. The chain is built from TRBV12-3 or TRBV12-4 and TRBJ1-2; 7 positions agree with TRBD1. The CDR3 runs 14 residues. The trim removed 6 bases at V and 8 bases at J, leaving 12 bases unmatched.

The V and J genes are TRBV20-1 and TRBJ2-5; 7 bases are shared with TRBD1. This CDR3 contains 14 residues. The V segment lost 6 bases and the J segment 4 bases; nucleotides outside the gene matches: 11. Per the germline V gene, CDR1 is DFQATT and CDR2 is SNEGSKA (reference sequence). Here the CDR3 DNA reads TGCAGTGCCCATTTTACCACAGGGGTAGAGACCCAGTACTTC. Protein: CSAHFTTGVETQYF.

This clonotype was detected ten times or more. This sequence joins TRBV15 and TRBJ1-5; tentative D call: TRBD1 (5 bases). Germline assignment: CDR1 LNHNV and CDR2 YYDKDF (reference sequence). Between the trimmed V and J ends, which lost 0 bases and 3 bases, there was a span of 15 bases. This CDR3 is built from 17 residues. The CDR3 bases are TGTGCCACCAGCAGAGATAGGCCAGGGAGAACCAATCAGCCCCAGCATTTT. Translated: CATSRDRPGRTNQPQHF.

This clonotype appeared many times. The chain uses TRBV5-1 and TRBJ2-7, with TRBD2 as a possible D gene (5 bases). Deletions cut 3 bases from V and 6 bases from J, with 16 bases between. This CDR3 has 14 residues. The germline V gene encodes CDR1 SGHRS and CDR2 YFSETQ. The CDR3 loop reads CASSSRRPELEQYF. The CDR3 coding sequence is TGCGCCAGCAGCTCAAGGAGGCCGGAACTCGAGCAGTACTTC.

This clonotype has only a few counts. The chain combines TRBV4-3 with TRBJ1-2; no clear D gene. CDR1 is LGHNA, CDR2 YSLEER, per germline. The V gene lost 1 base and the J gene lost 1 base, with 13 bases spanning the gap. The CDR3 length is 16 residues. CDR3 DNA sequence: TGCGCCAGCAGCCAAGCGGAAGGTCACAGTAACTATGGCTACACCTTC. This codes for CASSQAEGHSNYGYTF.

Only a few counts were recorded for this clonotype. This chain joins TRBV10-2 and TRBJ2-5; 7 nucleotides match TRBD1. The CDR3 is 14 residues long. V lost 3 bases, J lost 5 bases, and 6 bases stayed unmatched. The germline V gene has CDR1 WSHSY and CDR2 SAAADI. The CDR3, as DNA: TGCGCCAGCAGTGACAGGGGGAATTGGGAGACCCAGTACTTC. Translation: CASSDRGNWETQYF.

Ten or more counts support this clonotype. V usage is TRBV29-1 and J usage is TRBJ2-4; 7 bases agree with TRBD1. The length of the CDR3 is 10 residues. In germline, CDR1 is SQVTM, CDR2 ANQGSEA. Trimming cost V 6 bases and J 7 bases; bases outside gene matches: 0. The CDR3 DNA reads TGCAGCGTCAGGGGGAACATTCAGTACTTC. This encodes CSVRGNIQYF.

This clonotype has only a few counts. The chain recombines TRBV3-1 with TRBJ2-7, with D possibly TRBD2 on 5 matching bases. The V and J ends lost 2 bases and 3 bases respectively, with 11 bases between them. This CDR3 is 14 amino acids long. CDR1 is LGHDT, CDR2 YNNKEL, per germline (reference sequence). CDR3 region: CASSQLPSSYEQYF. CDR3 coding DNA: TGTGCCAGCAGCCAACTTCCTAGCAGCTACGAGCAGTACTTC.

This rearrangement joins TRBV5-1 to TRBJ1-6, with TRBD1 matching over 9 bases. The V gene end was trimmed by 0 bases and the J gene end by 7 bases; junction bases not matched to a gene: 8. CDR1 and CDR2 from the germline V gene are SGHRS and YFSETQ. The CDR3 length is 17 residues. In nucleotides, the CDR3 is TGCGCCAGCAGCTTGGAATGGACAGGGGTAGGAAATTCACCCCTCCACTTT. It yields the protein CASSLEWTGVGNSPLHF.

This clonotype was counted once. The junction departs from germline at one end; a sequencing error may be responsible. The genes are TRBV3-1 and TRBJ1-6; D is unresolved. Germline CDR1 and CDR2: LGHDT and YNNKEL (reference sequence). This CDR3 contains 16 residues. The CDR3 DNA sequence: TGTGCCAGCAGCCAAGACCCCGCGGGGAGTGGTTCACCCCTCCTCTTT. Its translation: CASSQDPAGSGSPLLF.

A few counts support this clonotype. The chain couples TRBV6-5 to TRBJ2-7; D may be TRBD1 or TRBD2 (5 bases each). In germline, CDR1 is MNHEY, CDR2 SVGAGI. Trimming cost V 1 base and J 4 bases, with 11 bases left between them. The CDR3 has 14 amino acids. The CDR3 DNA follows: TGTGCCAGCAGTTACTTGGGGGTGCCATACGAGCAGTACTTC. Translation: CASSYLGVPYEQYF.

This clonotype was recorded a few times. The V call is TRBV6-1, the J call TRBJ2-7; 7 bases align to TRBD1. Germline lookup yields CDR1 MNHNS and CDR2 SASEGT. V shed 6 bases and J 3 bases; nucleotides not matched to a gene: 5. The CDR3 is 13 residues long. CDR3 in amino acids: CASSTRGIYEQYF. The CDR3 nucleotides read TGTGCCAGCAGCACCAGGGGGATCTACGAGCAGTACTTC.

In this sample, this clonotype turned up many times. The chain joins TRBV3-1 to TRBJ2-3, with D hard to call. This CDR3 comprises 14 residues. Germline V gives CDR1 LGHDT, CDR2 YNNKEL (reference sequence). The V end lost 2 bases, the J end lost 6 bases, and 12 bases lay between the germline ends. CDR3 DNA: TGTGCCAGCAGCCAATCCCTGGCGCCCGATACGCAGTATTTT. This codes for CASSQSLAPDTQYF.

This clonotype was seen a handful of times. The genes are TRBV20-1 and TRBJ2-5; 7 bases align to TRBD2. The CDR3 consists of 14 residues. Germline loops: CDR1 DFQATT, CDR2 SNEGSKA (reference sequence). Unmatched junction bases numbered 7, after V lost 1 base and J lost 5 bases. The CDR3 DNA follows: TGCAGTGCTAGAGCCAGGGTGGGAGGGGAGACCCAGTACTTC. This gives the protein CSARARVGGETQYF.

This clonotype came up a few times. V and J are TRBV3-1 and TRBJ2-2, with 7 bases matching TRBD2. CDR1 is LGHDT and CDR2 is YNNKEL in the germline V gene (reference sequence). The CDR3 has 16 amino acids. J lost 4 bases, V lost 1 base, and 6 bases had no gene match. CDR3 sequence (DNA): TGTGCCAGCAGCCAAGTTGCGGGGGTAACCACCGGGGAGCTGTTTTTT. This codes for CASSQVAGVTTGELFF. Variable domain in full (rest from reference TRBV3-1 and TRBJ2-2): DTAVSQTPKYLVTQMGNDKSIKCEQNLGHDTMYWYKQDSKKFLKIMFSYNNKELIINETVPNRFSPKSPDKAHLNLHINSLELGDSAVYFCASSQVAGVTTGELFFGEGSRLTVL.

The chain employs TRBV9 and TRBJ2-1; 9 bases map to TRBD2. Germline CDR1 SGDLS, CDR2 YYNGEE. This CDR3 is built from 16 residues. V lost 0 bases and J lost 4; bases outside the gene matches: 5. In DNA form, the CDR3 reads TGTGCCAGCAGCGTAGGGACTAGCGCAGGGTACAATGAGCAGTTCTTC. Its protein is CASSVGTSAGYNEQFF.

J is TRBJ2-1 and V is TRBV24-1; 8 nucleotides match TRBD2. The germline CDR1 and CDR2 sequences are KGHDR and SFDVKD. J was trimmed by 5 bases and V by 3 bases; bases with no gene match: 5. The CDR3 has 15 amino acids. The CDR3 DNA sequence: TGTGCCACCAGTGATCAAGGGACTAGGAACAATGAGCAGTTCTTC. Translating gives CATSDQGTRNNEQFF.

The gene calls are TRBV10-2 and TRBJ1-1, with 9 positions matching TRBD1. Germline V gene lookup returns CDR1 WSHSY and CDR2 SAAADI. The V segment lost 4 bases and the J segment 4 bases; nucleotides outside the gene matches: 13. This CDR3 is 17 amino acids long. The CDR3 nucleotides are TGCGCCAGCAGTGGCGGACAGGGGATAGTATTGGGCACTGAAGCTTTCTTT. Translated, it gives CASSGGQGIVLGTEAFF.